Following are 11 T cell receptor beta chains from one sample sequenced in a study of PD-1 blockade in classical Hodgkin lymphoma. Regarding time point: cycle 4 day 1 (C4D1), after less than 7 weeks of nivolumab. Every patient had relapsed following autologous stem cell transplantation, and cohorts differed in brentuximab vedotin exposure. Magnetic negative selection, applied to thawed PBMCs, was used to isolate the CD8+ T cells. Profiling relied on immunoSEQ multiplex PCR, and the TCRdb table lists in-frame clones only, not all of them. The data hold a few thousand clones, with 72% observed a single time. Sequencing was performed on CD8+ T cells from blood, taken before the fourth cycle of nivolumab. The source is a human donor with classical Hodgkin lymphoma.

This chain joins TRBV6-6 and TRBJ1-5; 7 nucleotides line up with TRBD1. The CDR3 has 14 residues. V lost 4 bases, J lost 5 bases, and 5 bases stayed unmatched. CDR1 MNHNY and CDR2 SVGAGI come from the germline V gene (reference sequence). The CDR3 protein is CASSLDRVDQPQHF. In DNA form, the CDR3 reads TGTGCCAGCAGTTTAGACAGGGTCGATCAGCCCCAGCATTTT.

J is TRBJ2-1 and V is TRBV27; TRBD1 aligns across 12 bases. The CDR3 is 15 residues long. The V and J ends lost 4 bases and 9 bases, in that order; junction bases with no gene match: 7. Germline V gene data show CDR1 as MNHEY and CDR2 as SMNVEV (reference sequence). CDR3 residues: CASSSGTGGVSEQFF. In nucleotides, the CDR3 is TGTGCCAGCAGTTCGGGGACAGGGGGCGTATCTGAGCAGTTCTTC.

The rearrangement uses TRBV28 and TRBJ1-4; D might be TRBD1 (5 bases). Germline V gene lookup returns CDR1 MDHEN and CDR2 SYDVKM. CDR3 length equals 16 residues. Between the trimmed V and J ends, which lost 1 base and 4 bases, there was a span of 13 bases. This chain's CDR3 is CASSLSLWGVNEKLFF. As DNA, the CDR3 is TGTGCCAGCAGTTTATCACTTTGGGGCGTTAATGAAAAACTGTTTTTT.

The chain recombines TRBV6-5 with TRBJ1-5; tentatively, D is TRBD1 (5 bases). Germline CDR1 MNHEY, CDR2 SVGAGI. Trimming removed 0 bases at V and 3 bases at J, with 6 bases between. The length of the CDR3 is 14 residues. CDR3 coding DNA: TGTGCCAGCAGTTACTCGACAGCCAATCAGCCCCAGCATTTT. Its translation is CASSYSTANQPQHF.

The rearrangement links TRBV27 to TRBJ2-4; D perhaps matches TRBD1 (6 bases). This CDR3 has 13 residues. Trimming took 6 bases from V and 4 from J, leaving 10 bases between them. Germline V gene lookup returns CDR1 MNHEY and CDR2 SMNVEV (reference sequence). As DNA, the CDR3 is TGTGCCAGCAGCCTTGACAGGAAAAACATTCAGTACTTC. Its translation is CASSLDRKNIQYF.

This chain joins TRBV10-1 and TRBJ2-2; no definite D call. The V and J ends lost 7 bases and 3 bases respectively, with 9 bases between them. CDR3 size: 13 residues. CDR1 WNHNN and CDR2 SYGVQD come from the germline V gene (reference sequence). This CDR3 is CASNPGDTGELFF. The CDR3 DNA is TGCGCCAGCAACCCAGGAGACACCGGGGAGCTGTTTTTT.

The CDR3 spells CASSTDGSNEKLFF. Written as DNA, the CDR3 is TGTGCCAGCAGCACAGACGGATCTAATGAAAAACTGTTTTTT. V is TRBV6-5 and J is TRBJ1-4, with D unclear. V lost 6 bases to trimming and J lost 3 bases, with 11 bases between them. This CDR3 region has 14 residues. CDR1 and CDR2 (germline): MNHEY, SVGAGI.

The chain recombines TRBV4-3 with TRBJ2-7, with D tentatively TRBD1 (5 bases). This CDR3 contains 16 residues. Germline values: CDR1 LGHNA, CDR2 YSLEER. With 0 bases removed from V and 0 bases from J, the gap between germline ends came to 12 bases. CDR3 in DNA: TGCGCCAGCAGCCAAGAGGGGCCAGCTTCCTCCTACGAGCAGTACTTC. The encoded protein is CASSQEGPASSYEQYF.

The rearrangement uses TRBV4-1 and TRBJ2-1; 13 nucleotides line up with TRBD2. The CDR3 has 17 amino acids. Trimming cost V 3 bases and J 5 bases; bases outside gene matches: 7. Germline CDR1 MGHRA, CDR2 YSYEKL. CDR3: CASSQGLAGSLHNEQFF. In nucleotides, the CDR3 is TGCGCCAGCAGCCAGGGACTAGCGGGGAGCCTCCACAATGAGCAGTTCTTC.

This chain connects TRBV28 to TRBJ2-5, with 10 bases aligning to TRBD1. Germline CDR1 reads MDHEN; CDR2 reads SYDVKM. V lost 3 bases to trimming and J lost 2 bases; unmatched junction nucleotides: 9. CDR3 size: 17 residues. The CDR3, as DNA: TGTGCCAGCAGTTTTTTCTCGGGACAGGGGTTTCAAGAGACCCAGTACTTC. This sequence encodes CASSFFSGQGFQETQYF.

The V call is TRBV28, the J call TRBJ2-3, with TRBD2 matching 8 bases. V lost 5 bases to trimming and J lost 6 bases; unmatched junction nucleotides: 4. Per germline, CDR1 MDHEN and CDR2 SYDVKM. The CDR3 is 13 residues long. The CDR3 sequence is CASSPTGGDTQYF. In DNA form, the CDR3 reads TGTGCCAGCAGTCCAACGGGGGGGGATACGCAGTATTTT.